This T cell receptor (beta chain) was recovered during a study of shared clonotypes between healthy human individuals. This clone appeared a single time. This table comes from immunoSEQ multiplex PCR, and its TCRdb copy is limited to in-frame clones, with some not included. The sample records 1,500,000 or so clones, roughly 98.5% being singletons. Germline V lookup: CDR1 MDHEN, CDR2 SYDVKM. V was shortened by 0 bases and J by 5 bases, with 16 bases between the two germline ends. CDR3 length equals 17 residues. What was sequenced was naive CD4+ T cells sorted from blood. Subset described: CD45RA+ positively selected. This clonotype originated in a young man in good health. This chain uses TRBV28 with TRBJ1-4; the D gene is possibly TRBD1 (6 bases). CDR3 region: CASSLWPGRGANEKLFF. The CDR3 DNA reads TGTGCCAGCAGTTTATGGCCCGGGAGGGGGGCCAATGAAAAACTGTTTTTT. Together with reference TRBV28 and TRBJ1-4, the CDR3 gives the full variable domain: DVKVTQSSRYLVKRTGEKVFLECVQDMDHENMFWYRQDPGLGLRLIYFSYDVKMKEKGDIPEGYSVSREKKERFSLILESASTNQTSMYLCASSLWPGRGANEKLFFGSGTQLSVL.